This passage covers 20 T cell receptor beta chains from one sample sequenced in a study of cytomegalovirus exposure and HLA in healthy donors (dated by TCRdb to 2017 to 2019). Library preparation used the immunoSEQ multiplex PCR assay. For the multiplex PCR, a mixture combining 60 forward primers for TCR Vbeta segments and 13 reverse primers for TCR Jbeta segments was used. TCRdb holds this immuneACCESS table with in-frame rearrangements only. Some clones are missing; in checked studies, unresolved V genes explain under half, and the rest has no known cause. Here the sample has under 150,000 clones; around 85% occur a single time. The ten biggest clones cover more than 1.5% of the sample. Sequenced material: PBMCs. These receptors all come from a boy between 10 and 17 years old in good health and CMV-seronegative.

In the case of this clone: Within the sample, other DNA sequences also encode this same CDR3. The chain uses TRBV9 and TRBJ2-3; possible D gene TRBD2, 6 bases. The CDR3 totals 15 residues. Germline loops: CDR1 SGDLS, CDR2 YYNGEE. Trimming took off 0 bases at V and 0 bases at J, with 8 bases between the two ends. The CDR3 spells CASSVDGTSTDTQYF. CDR3 nucleotides: TGTGCCAGCAGCGTAGACGGGACTAGCACAGATACGCAGTATTTT.

The chain has TRBV5-6 and TRBJ1-1, with 10 nucleotides matching TRBD1. The CDR3 is 14 residues long. Germline V gives CDR1 SGHDT, CDR2 YYEEEE. J lost 7 bases, V lost 3 bases, and 6 bases had no gene match. The CDR3 loop is CASSWGTGAVEAFF. CDR3 DNA: TGTGCCAGCAGCTGGGGGACAGGGGCCGTTGAAGCTTTCTTT. Variable domain in full (rest from reference TRBV5-6 and TRBJ1-1): DAGVTQSPTHLIKTRGQQVTLRCSPKSGHDTVSWYQQALGQGPQFIFQYYEEEERQRGNFPDRFSGHQFPNYSSELNVNALLLGDSALYLCASSWGTGAVEAFFGQGTRLTVV.

The chain carries TRBV7-2 and TRBJ1-1; TRBD1 aligns across 10 bases. CDR1 and CDR2 (germline): SGHTA, FQGNSA. This CDR3 contains 15 residues. With 5 bases clipped from V and 5 bases from J, the junction kept 8 bases outside the gene matches. The CDR3 DNA is TGTGCCAGCAGCCTAACCGGGACAGGGGATACTGAAGCTTTCTTT. This translates into CASSLTGTGDTEAFF.

The CDR3 loop reads CASSDGLAGGTDTQYF. The DNA of the CDR3 is TGTGCCAGCAGTGACGGACTAGCGGGGGGAACAGATACGCAGTATTTT. V is TRBV7-2 and J is TRBJ2-3; 14 bases line up with TRBD2. The length of the CDR3 is 16 residues. The germline gives CDR1 SGHTA, CDR2 FQGNSA. The V segment lost 6 bases and the J segment 3 bases; nucleotides outside the gene matches: 5.

Comment on this clone: Relative to the germline gene, one junction end is altered; a read error may explain this. The chain couples TRBV7-9 to TRBJ2-1; unclear D gene. Germline V gene lookup returns CDR1 SEHNR and CDR2 FQNEAQ (reference sequence). This CDR3 spans 14 amino acids. CDR3 residues: CSSSLPDSYNEQFF. The CDR3 DNA reads as TGTTCCAGCAGCTTACCAGACTCCTACAATGAGCAGTTCTTC.

The chain has TRBV14 and TRBJ2-1; TRBD1 might be the D (6 bases). The germline gives CDR1 SGHDN, CDR2 FVKESK. The CDR3 runs to 17 residues. Trimming stripped 4 bases from V and 4 bases from J, with 20 bases between. The CDR3 DNA reads TGTGCCAGCAGCCCTCCTCGGGCAGGGGTCTCTTACAATGAGCAGTTCTTC. This codes for CASSPPRAGVSYNEQFF.

This chain joins TRBV11-2 and TRBJ2-7; 7 positions match TRBD1. J gave up 4 bases and V 7 bases, and 10 bases lay outside the gene matches. The CDR3 is 14 amino acids. Germline CDR1 SGHAT, CDR2 FQNNGV. The CDR3: CASNSKGQLYEQYF. DNA of the CDR3: TGTGCCAGCAACTCCAAGGGACAGCTGTACGAGCAGTACTTC. Full variable domain (outside the CDR3, taken from reference TRBV11-2 and TRBJ2-7): EAGVAQSPRYKIIEKRQSVAFWCNPISGHATLYWYQQILGQGPKLLIQFQNNGVVDDSQLPKDRFSAERLKGVDSTLKIQPAKLEDSAVYLCASNSKGQLYEQYFGPGTRLTVT.

The gene calls are TRBV4-2 and TRBJ1-4; 10 nucleotides agree with TRBD1. CDR1 is LGHNA and CDR2 is YNFKEQ in the germline V gene. This CDR3 contains 20 residues. Trimming removed 1 base from V and 0 bases from J; junction bases left unmatched: 11. The DNA for the CDR3 is TGTGCCAGCAGCCAAGTAGATCCCGGGACAGGGGTCTCAACTAATGAAAAACTGTTTTTT. Protein: CASSQVDPGTGVSTNEKLFF.

This chain links TRBV19 with TRBJ1-1; no clear D gene. This CDR3 is built from 11 residues. V was shortened by 7 bases and J by 2 bases, with 5 bases between the two germline ends. Per germline, CDR1 LNHDA and CDR2 SQIVND (reference sequence). This CDR3 reads CASTRNTEAFF. Here the CDR3 DNA reads TGTGCCAGTACCAGAAACACTGAAGCTTTCTTT.

The rearrangement links TRBV19 to TRBJ1-1, with TRBD1 identical over 8 bases. The CDR3 has 17 residues. CDR1 and CDR2 from the germline V gene are LNHDA and SQIVND (reference sequence). With 4 bases clipped from V and 4 bases from J, the junction kept 14 bases outside the gene matches. This chain's CDR3 is CASSTSRLSTGGTEAFF. Written as DNA, the CDR3 is TGTGCCAGTAGTACCTCCCGCCTGAGTACAGGGGGCACTGAAGCTTTCTTT.

This rearrangement joins TRBV6-1 to TRBJ1-4, with a weak D call TRBD1 (5 bases). Between the trimmed V and J ends, which lost 1 base and 7 bases, there was a span of 16 bases. This CDR3 has 16 amino acids. Germline-derived CDR1 and CDR2 are MNHNS and SASEGT. This CDR3 is CASSEVGQGYGEKLFF. CDR3 bases: TGTGCCAGCAGTGAAGTGGGTCAGGGATATGGTGAAAAACTGTTTTTT.

V is TRBV7-8 and J is TRBJ2-6; D might be TRBD1 (6 bases). V dropped 5 bases and J dropped 0 bases, with 14 bases sitting between them. There are 17 residues in the CDR3. Germline CDR1 reads SGHVS; CDR2 reads FQNEAQ. For the CDR3, the DNA is TGTGCCAGCAGCAAAATCCTAGGGGGCTCTGGGGCCAACGTCCTGACTTTC. The encoded protein is CASSKILGGSGANVLTF.

This clone has more than one count but fewer than ten. Germline is not matched at one junction end, which may reflect a read error. The genes are TRBV7-7 and TRBJ2-1; the D call may be TRBD1 or TRBD2 (6 bases each). The CDR3 has 17 amino acids. Germline loops: CDR1 SSHAT, CDR2 FNYEAQ (reference sequence). The CDR3 DNA reads TGTGCTAGCAGCTTAGCGGCTGGGACACACGCGGTTGGTGAGCAGTTCTTC. Translating it yields CASSLAAGTHAVGEQFF.

J is TRBJ2-7 and V is TRBV13; a weak D match, TRBD2 (5 bases). The V end lost 5 bases, the J end lost 2 bases, and 7 bases lay between the germline ends. Germline lookup yields CDR1 PRHDT and CDR2 FYEKMQ (reference sequence). The CDR3 has 12 residues. CDR3 loop: CASSGLTYEQYF. CDR3 DNA sequence: TGTGCCAGCAGCGGACTTACCTACGAGCAGTACTTC.

The table lists this clone with a count of one. This rearrangement joins TRBV11-3 to TRBJ2-6; the D gene is possibly TRBD1 (6 bases). The CDR3 spans 16 residues. CDR1 is SGHNT, CDR2 YENEEA, per germline. V dropped 5 bases and J dropped 0 bases, with 11 bases sitting between them. The CDR3 bases are TGTGCCAGCAGCCCCGGACAGAGCTCTGGGGCCAACGTCCTGACTTTC. Its translation is CASSPGQSSGANVLTF.

The chain joins TRBV6-6 to TRBJ1-2; D ambiguous. The germline V and J ends were trimmed by 2 bases and 6 bases, with 10 bases remaining between them. The CDR3 consists of 13 residues. Per germline, CDR1 MNHNY and CDR2 SVGAGI (reference sequence). The chain's CDR3 is CASSYTVVDGYTF. The CDR3 DNA reads as TGTGCCAGCAGTTACACAGTCGTCGATGGCTACACCTTC.

The genes are TRBV27 and TRBJ1-3; D ambiguous. Trimming took off 6 bases at V and 6 bases at J, with 12 bases between the two ends. The CDR3 consists of 13 residues. From germline, CDR1 is MNHEY and CDR2 SMNVEV (reference sequence). The CDR3: CASRSHGLNTIYF. The DNA for the CDR3 is TGTGCCAGCAGGTCACACGGACTAAACACCATATATTTT.

This clone is a singleton in its sample. The rearrangement links TRBV25-1 to TRBJ1-5; TRBD1 agrees at 8 bases. Germline-derived CDR1 and CDR2 are MGHDK and SYGVNS. The J segment lost 6 bases and the V segment lost 3 bases, leaving 4 bases of the junction unmatched. The CDR3 runs 14 residues. The CDR3, as DNA: TGTGCCAGCAGTGAGACAGGGGTTTTTCAGCCCCAGCATTTT. Its protein product is CASSETGVFQPQHF.

The chain joins TRBV7-6 to TRBJ2-3; 14 nucleotides agree with TRBD2. This CDR3 has 21 residues. V was clipped by 1 base and J by 8 bases; unmatched bases: 20. Looked up from germline, CDR1 is SGHVS and CDR2 is FNYEAQ. The CDR3 is CASSLVPGTTGLAGVSGTQYF. CDR3 DNA: TGTGCCAGCAGCTTAGTCCCCGGGACAACGGGACTAGCGGGAGTGTCGGGTACGCAGTATTTT.

The rearrangement joins TRBV6-1 to TRBJ2-7, with a weak D call TRBD1 (6 bases). CDR3 size: 12 residues. Germline V gene sequence: CDR1 MNHNS, CDR2 SASEGT. V lost 5 bases, J lost 5 bases, and 10 bases lay in between. This CDR3 reads CASSLQGDEQYF. CDR3 DNA sequence: TGTGCCAGCAGTTTACAGGGCGACGAGCAGTACTTC.